The entry below gives a single TCR beta chain sequence along with its context. This entry is derived from a study of identical twins. The length of the CDR3 is 18 residues. From germline, CDR1 is SGHAT and CDR2 FQNNGV. Trimming removed 4 bases from V and 1 base from J; junction bases left unmatched: 12. Using its own MiXCR run on the 5' RACE reads, TCRdb lists one record per CDR3 protein. Seen here are hundreds of thousands of distinct CDR3 sequences, around a sixth observed once, and the top ten hold 10% to 15%. These same data were also listed under a study on T cells expressing NK-cell markers. As that report states: Each TCR beta repertoire originated in sorted T cells that were CD3+CD56+NKG2C+, CD3+CD56+NKG2C- or CD3+CD56-NKG2C+. T cells sorted in several experiments were restricted to alpha-beta TCR T cells by an anti-gamma-delta TCR antibody.

This TCR was recovered from a woman under 30 in good health. This sequence joins TRBV11-2 and TRBJ2-1; 8 positions match TRBD2. Material: PBMCs. This CDR3 reads CASSSTGRAGGSYNEQFF. In DNA, the CDR3 is TGTGCCAGCAGCTCTACAGGACGGGCGGGAGGTTCCTACAATGAGCAGTTCTTC.